What follows describes a single T cell receptor (beta chain). The data originate from a study of blood T cell repertoires in COVID-19. Background on the study: Sites across the United States, Italy and Spain contributed samples from acute and convalescent COVID-19. The cDNA or gDNA used as material had been derived from T cells, B-cell-depleted T cells, or PBMCs.

The authors' processing: Reference gene primer amplification gave nucleated cell count estimates. Libraries were prepared by immunoSEQ multiplex PCR; TCRdb keeps only in-frame clonotypes and omits some of them. The D gene and trimming were derived from the DNA, and the V and J assignments and clone size from that table. The table shows about 140,000 clones, with around 82% occurring only once. Germline V gene sequence: CDR1 MGHRA, CDR2 YSYEKL. The V gene lost 1 base and the J gene lost 3 bases, with 12 bases spanning the gap. This CDR3 is 16 amino acids long. Specimen: peripheral blood. The receptor's source is a human donor in a cohort sampled during active COVID-19. The chain has TRBV4-1 and TRBJ2-2; D possibly corresponds to TRBD1 (5 bases). For the CDR3, the DNA is TGCGCCAGCAGCCAAGGGGATCAGGGTTACACCGGGGAGCTGTTTTTT. Its protein is CASSQGDQGYTGELFF.